This entry is about one T cell receptor (beta chain). Participants were aged about 18 to 95 years, lived in 24 US areas, and enrolled virtually. The length of the CDR3 is 12 residues. The germline gives CDR1 GTSNPN, CDR2 SVGIG (reference sequence). Trimming removed 2 bases at V and 8 bases at J, with 12 bases between. The sample comes from a study of blood T cell repertoires in COVID-19. Sequenced by immunoSEQ multiplex PCR; TCRdb stores in-frame clones only, minus some. The data contain 200,000 to 250,000 clones, about nine tenths of them singletons. The sequence was collected from a woman aged 45-60 years in a cohort exposed to, infected with or recovered from COVID-19 (not recorded which). Sequenced sample: PBMCs or T cells enriched from blood (not recorded which). V usage is TRBV30 and J usage is TRBJ1-2; weak D call: TRBD1 (6 bases). This CDR3 reads CAWSKGTIGYTF. The CDR3 DNA reads as TGTGCCTGGAGTAAGGGGACAATCGGCTACACCTTC.